This record concerns one T cell receptor (beta chain) sequence. Germline assignment: CDR1 ENHRY and CDR2 SYGVKD. The CDR3 runs to 14 residues. The trim removed 5 bases at V and 6 bases at J, leaving 4 bases unmatched. These data come from a study of technical replicates of blood from a few donors. The assay was immunoSEQ multiplex PCR, and TCRdb's table has in-frame clones only and misses some. Among under 95,000 clones listed, around 94% were seen once. This clonotype originated in a human donor in good health. The chain links TRBV10-3 to TRBJ1-1; 12 bases are a match to TRBD1. Sequences were obtained from T cells isolated from PBMCs. The CDR3 sequence is CAISRDRGRAEAFF. CDR3 sequence (DNA): TGTGCCATCAGTCGGGACAGGGGGCGTGCTGAAGCTTTCTTT.